The rows below give T cell receptor beta chains drawn from one sample of a study of blood T cell repertoires in COVID-19. Libraries were prepared by immunoSEQ multiplex PCR; TCRdb keeps only in-frame clonotypes and omits some of them. The sample yields some 33,000 clones, approximately 90% seen once. The sample was peripheral blood. These receptors all come from a human donor in a cohort sampled during active COVID-19. The conserved cysteine and the conserved F or W are not part of the CDR3 here. Clone size, where shown, is once, few, many, or a class for clones that have expanded.

CDR3 protein	V gene	clone size	J gene
ASSLVGTHSNEQF	TRBV27	.	TRBJ2-1
ASSSWDSMNTEAF	TRBV6-5	.	TRBJ1-1
ASSQEPGLAGGWSKNIQY	TRBV4-1	.	TRBJ2-4
ASSFPGNNSPLH	TRBV28	few	TRBJ1-6
ASSYPRSPLH	TRBV6-5	.	TRBJ1-6
ASSSGWAYNEQF	TRBV14	.	TRBJ2-1
ASSLTGSNQPQH	TRBV13	few	TRBJ1-5
ASRKGSGNTIY	TRBV7-9	.	TRBJ1-3
ATSDPSREGRDEQF	TRBV24-1	few	TRBJ2-1
ASRRLSENYGYT	TRBV19	.	TRBJ1-2
ASSEGQERPPLH	TRBV2	.	TRBJ1-6
ATSDRDIAWYGYT	TRBV24-1	.	TRBJ1-2
ASSLDWLLVNNEQF	TRBV2	.	TRBJ2-1
ASSLSIPEAF	TRBV6-6	.	TRBJ1-1
ASSSRGGNQPQH	TRBV7-9	.	TRBJ1-5
ASSPGAALNTEAF	TRBV18	.	TRBJ1-1
ASSLQGAGTGELF	TRBV5-1	.	TRBJ2-2
ASSSWNTGELF	TRBV5-6	.	TRBJ2-2
ASSSRGPEAF	TRBV6-5	.	TRBJ1-1
ASSLGASSTGELF	TRBV7-9	.	TRBJ2-2
ASSWEGERYNEQF	TRBV19	.	TRBJ2-1
ASSGLDRGLRVTIY	TRBV6-1	.	TRBJ1-3
ASSLDRGTSEQF	TRBV11-1	.	TRBJ2-1
ASSLAPGGQTEAF	TRBV5-1	.	TRBJ1-1
ATSRDRVPSS	TRBV15	.	TRBJ1-2
ASSFRSDYGYT	TRBV27	.	TRBJ1-2
ASSSGQGNTEAF	TRBV7-2	.	TRBJ1-1
ASSQEGLAGGTQY	TRBV4-2	.	TRBJ2-5
ASSDSREGSGELF	TRBV6-4	.	TRBJ2-2
ASSFGNGAQY	TRBV12-3/TRBV12-4	.	TRBJ2-3
ASRQLSEPQH	TRBV28	.	TRBJ1-5
ASSLKALLHNEQF	TRBV5-5	.	TRBJ2-1
ASSISGGEAF	TRBV19	.	TRBJ1-1
AVRGGTDTQY	TRBV10-3	.	TRBJ2-3
ASSPSFDEQF	TRBV19	.	TRBJ2-1
ARSGRRAGNTEAF	TRBV5-3	.	TRBJ1-1
AISELRERNT	TRBV10-3	.	TRBJ1-2
ASSADRALGELF	TRBV11-3	.	TRBJ2-2
ASSESETGGVGELF	TRBV25-1	few	TRBJ2-2
ASSGQGASNYGYT	TRBV19	.	TRBJ1-2
ASSQGEYNEQF	TRBV4-3	.	TRBJ2-1
ASRPGAGTQY	TRBV12-3/TRBV12-4	.	TRBJ2-5
ASSQDLVERETQY	TRBV4-2	.	TRBJ2-5
ASSLENRGSPLH	TRBV5-4	.	TRBJ1-6
ASSLGRSAGTDTQY	TRBV5-4	once	TRBJ2-3
AWILRDRGYGYT	TRBV30	.	TRBJ1-2
ASSPLGTGKVNEQF	TRBV25-1	.	TRBJ2-1
ASSDPYGYT	TRBV25-1	.	TRBJ1-2
ASSLSGGGVDTQY	TRBV7-9	.	TRBJ2-3
ASSLRERAGDTQY	TRBV7-3	.	TRBJ2-3
ASNEGAGGYT	TRBV12-3/TRBV12-4	.	TRBJ1-2
ASSQPPVRQAEAF	TRBV7-2	.	TRBJ1-1
ASKGVGNTIY	TRBV6-5	.	TRBJ1-3
ASNFLDGTGGGLGEKLF	TRBV6-4	.	TRBJ1-4
SVEAGQAF	TRBV29-1	.	TRBJ1-1